The clone carrying this TCR beta chain was found a few times. Its antigen is unidentified. The source of the sample is a study of blood T cells in healthy people across ages. Study-wide background: Template-switching capture recovered about one barcoded beta molecule per two T cells.

Study outcomes and limitations: CMV status of donors was unknown, possibly confounding expanded clonotype changes.

The CDR3 consists of 19 residues. In germline, CDR1 is MGHRA, CDR2 YSYEKL. With V trimmed by 0 bases and J by 2 bases, 16 bases remained unmatched. Next came a second PCR, run for about 7 to 12 cycles, which used a sample-barcoded 5' primer along with a J-beta primer mix. Each CDR3 protein gets one entry after TCRdb re-called the 5' RACE reads with MiXCR. The sample lists roughly 800,000 distinct CDR3 sequences; more than 45% were seen once. This TCR was recovered from a man aged 25 to 45 in good health. The specimen sequenced was blood. The chain combines TRBV4-1 with TRBJ2-7; 7 bases are a match to TRBD2. CDR3 loop: CASSQESASGAEIAYEQYF. For the CDR3, the DNA is TGCGCCAGCAGCCAAGAATCGGCTAGCGGAGCAGAGATCGCCTACGAGCAGTACTTC.